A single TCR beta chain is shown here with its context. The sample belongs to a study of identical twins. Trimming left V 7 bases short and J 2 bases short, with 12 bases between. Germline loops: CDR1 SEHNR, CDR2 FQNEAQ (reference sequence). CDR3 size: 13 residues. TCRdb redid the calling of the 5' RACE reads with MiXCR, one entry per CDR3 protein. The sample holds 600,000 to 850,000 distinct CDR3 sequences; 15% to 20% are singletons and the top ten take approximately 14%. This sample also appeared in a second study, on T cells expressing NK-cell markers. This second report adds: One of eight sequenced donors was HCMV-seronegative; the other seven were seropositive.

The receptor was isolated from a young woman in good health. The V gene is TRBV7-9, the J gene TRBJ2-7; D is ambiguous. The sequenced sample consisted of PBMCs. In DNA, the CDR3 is TGTGCCAGCACGTCTCCTTTCACCTACGAGCAGTACTTC. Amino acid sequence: CASTSPFTYEQYF.